This T cell receptor beta chain was sequenced during a study of cytotoxic CD8 clonotypes in ibrutinib-treated CLL. Overall study context: After a median of almost 70 months, roughly 15 patients stayed remitted and some 12 progressed; responses had been partial in around 25 and complete in 2. Whole-study results and caveats: The study found clonality rose at ibrutinib response, then fell toward baseline at progression. Public clonotypes proved infrequent, and on treatment they shrank or remained steady.

The CDR3 sequence is 14 residues long. Germline CDR1 ENHRY, CDR2 SYGVKD. V gave up 6 bases and J gave up 7 bases, with 19 bases separating them. Deep sequencing aimed at 1 in 200,000 to 1 in 1 million T cells' resolution. TCRdb's copy holds only in-frame clones and misses some; the assay was immunoSEQ multiplex PCR. In the table there are about 130,000 clones, roughly 84% of which are singletons. A word on this clone: Antigen unknown.

The sequence was obtained from a human donor with chronic lymphocytic leukemia. The sequencing used PBMCs, collected after 24 months of ibrutinib treatment. The gene calls are TRBV10-3 and TRBJ2-7; perhaps D is TRBD1 or TRBD2 (5 bases each). CDR3 nucleotides: TGTGCCATCAGGAGGGACCAGGGTCCGCAAGAGCAGTACTTC. The encoded protein is CAIRRDQGPQEQYF.